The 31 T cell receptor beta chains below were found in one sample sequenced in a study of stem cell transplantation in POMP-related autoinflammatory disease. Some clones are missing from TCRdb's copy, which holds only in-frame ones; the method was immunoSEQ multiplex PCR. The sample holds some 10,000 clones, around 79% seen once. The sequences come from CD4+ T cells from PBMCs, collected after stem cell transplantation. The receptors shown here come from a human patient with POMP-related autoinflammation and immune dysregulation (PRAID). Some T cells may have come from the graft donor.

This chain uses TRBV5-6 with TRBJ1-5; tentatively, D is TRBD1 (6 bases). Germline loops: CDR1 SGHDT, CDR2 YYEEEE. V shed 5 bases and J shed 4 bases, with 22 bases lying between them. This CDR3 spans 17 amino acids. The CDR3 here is CASSSLGGQQENQPQHF. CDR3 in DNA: TGTGCCAGCAGTTCCCTAGGGGGGCAGCAAGAAAATCAGCCCCAGCATTTT.

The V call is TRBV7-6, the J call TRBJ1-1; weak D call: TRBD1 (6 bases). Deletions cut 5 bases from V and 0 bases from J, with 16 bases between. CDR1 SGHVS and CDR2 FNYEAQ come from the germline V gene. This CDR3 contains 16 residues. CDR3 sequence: CASSPQGWLMNTEAFF. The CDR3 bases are TGTGCCAGCAGCCCGCAGGGGTGGCTTATGAACACTGAAGCTTTCTTT.

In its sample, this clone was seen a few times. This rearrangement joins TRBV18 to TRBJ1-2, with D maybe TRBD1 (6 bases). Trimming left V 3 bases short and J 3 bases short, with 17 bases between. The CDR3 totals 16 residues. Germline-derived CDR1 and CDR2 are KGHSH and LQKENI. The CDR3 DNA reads TGTGCCAGCTCACCCACTAGCCGGGGGCTCGACTATGGCTACACCTTC. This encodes CASSPTSRGLDYGYTF. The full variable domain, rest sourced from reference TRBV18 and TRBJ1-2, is NAGVMQNPRHLVRRRGQEARLRCSPMKGHSHVYWYRQLPEEGLKFMVYLQKENIIDESGMPKERFSAEFPKEGPSILRIQQVVRGDSAAYFCASSPTSRGLDYGYTFGSGTRLTVV.

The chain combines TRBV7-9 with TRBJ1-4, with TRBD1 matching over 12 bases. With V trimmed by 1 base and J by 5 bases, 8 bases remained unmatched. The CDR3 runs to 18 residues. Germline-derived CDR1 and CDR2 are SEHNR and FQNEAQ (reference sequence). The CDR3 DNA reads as TGTGCCAGCAGCTTAGTGGGGACAGGGGGCTTCCGGAATGAAAAACTGTTTTTT. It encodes CASSLVGTGGFRNEKLFF.

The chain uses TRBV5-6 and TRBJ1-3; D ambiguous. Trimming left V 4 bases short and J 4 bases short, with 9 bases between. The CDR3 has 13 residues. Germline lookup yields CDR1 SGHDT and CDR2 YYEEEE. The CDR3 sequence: CASSLPGGNTIYF. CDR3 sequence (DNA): TGTGCCAGCAGCCTCCCCGGGGGAAACACCATATATTTT.

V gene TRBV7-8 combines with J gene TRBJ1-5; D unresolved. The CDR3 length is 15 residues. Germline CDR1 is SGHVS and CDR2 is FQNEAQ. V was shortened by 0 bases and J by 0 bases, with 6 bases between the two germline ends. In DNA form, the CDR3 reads TGTGCCAGCAGCTTAGCGGCAGATAGCAATCAGCCCCAGCATTTT. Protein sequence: CASSLAADSNQPQHF.

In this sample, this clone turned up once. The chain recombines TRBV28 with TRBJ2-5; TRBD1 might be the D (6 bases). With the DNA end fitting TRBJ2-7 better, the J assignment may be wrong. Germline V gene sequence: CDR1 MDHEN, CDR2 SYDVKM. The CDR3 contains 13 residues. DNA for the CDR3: TGTGCCAGCAGTCCATTGGGGGCGGACGAGCAGTACTTC. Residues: CASSPLGADEQYF.

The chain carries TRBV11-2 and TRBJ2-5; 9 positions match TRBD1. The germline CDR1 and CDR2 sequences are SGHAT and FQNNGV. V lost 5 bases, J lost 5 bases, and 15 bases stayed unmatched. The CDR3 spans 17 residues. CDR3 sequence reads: CASSLVAGQGGGETQYF. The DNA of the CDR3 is TGTGCCAGCAGCCTCGTCGCGGGACAGGGTGGAGGGGAGACCCAGTACTTC.

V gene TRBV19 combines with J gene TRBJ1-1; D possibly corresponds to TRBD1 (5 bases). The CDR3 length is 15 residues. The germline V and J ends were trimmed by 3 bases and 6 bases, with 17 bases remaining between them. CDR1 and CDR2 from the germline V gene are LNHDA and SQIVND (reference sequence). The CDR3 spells CASSINQGRAAEAFF. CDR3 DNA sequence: TGTGCCAGTAGTATCAACCAGGGAAGAGCTGCTGAAGCTTTCTTT.

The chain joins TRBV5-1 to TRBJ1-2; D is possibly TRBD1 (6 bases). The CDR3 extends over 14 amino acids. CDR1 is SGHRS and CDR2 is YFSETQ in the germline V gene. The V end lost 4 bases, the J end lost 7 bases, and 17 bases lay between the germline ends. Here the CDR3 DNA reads TGCGCCAGCAGCACAGCCGGACAGAGTGGTGGCTACACCTTC. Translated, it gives CASSTAGQSGGYTF. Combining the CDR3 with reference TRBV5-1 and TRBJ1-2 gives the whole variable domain KAGVTQTPRYLIKTRGQQVTLSCSPISGHRSVSWYQQTPGQGLQFLFEYFSETQRNKGNFPGRFSGRQFSNSRSEMNVSTLELGDSALYLCASSTAGQSGGYTFGSGTRLTVV.

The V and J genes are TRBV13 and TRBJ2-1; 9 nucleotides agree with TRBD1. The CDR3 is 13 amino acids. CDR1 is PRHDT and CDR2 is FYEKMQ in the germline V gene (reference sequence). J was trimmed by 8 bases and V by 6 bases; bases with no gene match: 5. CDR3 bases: TGTGCCAGCAGACAGGGGGCTACGGATGAGCAGTTCTTC. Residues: CASRQGATDEQFF.

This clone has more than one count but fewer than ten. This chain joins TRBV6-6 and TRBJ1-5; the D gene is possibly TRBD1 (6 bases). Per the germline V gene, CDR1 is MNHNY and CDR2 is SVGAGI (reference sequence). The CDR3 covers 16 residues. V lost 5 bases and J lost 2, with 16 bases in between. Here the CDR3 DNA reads TGTGCCAGCAGTCGAACTTTGACAGGCGGCAATCAGCCCCAGCATTTT. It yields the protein CASSRTLTGGNQPQHF.

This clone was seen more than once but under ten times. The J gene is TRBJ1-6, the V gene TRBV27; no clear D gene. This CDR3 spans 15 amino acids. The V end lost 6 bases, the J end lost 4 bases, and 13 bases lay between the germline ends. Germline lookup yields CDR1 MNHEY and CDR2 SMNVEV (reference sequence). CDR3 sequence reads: CASSTLPSYNSPLHF. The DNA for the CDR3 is TGTGCCAGCAGCACCCTCCCTTCGTATAATTCACCCCTCCACTTT.

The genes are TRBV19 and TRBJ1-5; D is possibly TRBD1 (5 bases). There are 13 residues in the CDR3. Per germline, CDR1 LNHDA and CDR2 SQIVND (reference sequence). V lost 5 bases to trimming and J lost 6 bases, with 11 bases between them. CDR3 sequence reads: CASSPQQGQPQHF. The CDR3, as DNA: TGTGCCAGTAGTCCGCAGCAGGGTCAGCCCCAGCATTTT.

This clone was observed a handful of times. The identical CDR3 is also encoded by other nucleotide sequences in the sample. The CDR3 spells CASSLERRGHEQFF. The DNA for the CDR3 is TGTGCCAGCAGCTTAGAGCGGAGGGGGCATGAGCAGTTCTTC. The rearrangement joins TRBV13 to TRBJ2-1, with D possibly being TRBD1 (7 bases). The CDR3 loop spans 14 amino acids. Germline CDR1 and CDR2: PRHDT and FYEKMQ (reference sequence). The V gene lost 1 base and the J gene lost 8 bases, with 12 bases spanning the gap.

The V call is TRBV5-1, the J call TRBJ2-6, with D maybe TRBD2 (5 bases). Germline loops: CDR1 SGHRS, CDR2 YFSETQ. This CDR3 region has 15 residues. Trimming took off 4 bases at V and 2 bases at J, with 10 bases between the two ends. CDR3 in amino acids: CASSRRTAGANVLTF. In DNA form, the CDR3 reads TGCGCCAGCAGCCGGAGGACGGCTGGGGCCAACGTCCTGACTTTC. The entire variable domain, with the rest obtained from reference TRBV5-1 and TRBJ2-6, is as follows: KAGVTQTPRYLIKTRGQQVTLSCSPISGHRSVSWYQQTPGQGLQFLFEYFSETQRNKGNFPGRFSGRQFSNSRSEMNVSTLELGDSALYLCASSRRTAGANVLTFGAGSRLTVL.

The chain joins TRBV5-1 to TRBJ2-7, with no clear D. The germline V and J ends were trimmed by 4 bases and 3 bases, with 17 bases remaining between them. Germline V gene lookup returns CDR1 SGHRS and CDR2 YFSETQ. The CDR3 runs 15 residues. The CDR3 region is CASSQGPGSVYEQYF. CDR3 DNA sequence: TGCGCCAGCAGCCAAGGACCAGGCTCGGTCTACGAGCAGTACTTC.

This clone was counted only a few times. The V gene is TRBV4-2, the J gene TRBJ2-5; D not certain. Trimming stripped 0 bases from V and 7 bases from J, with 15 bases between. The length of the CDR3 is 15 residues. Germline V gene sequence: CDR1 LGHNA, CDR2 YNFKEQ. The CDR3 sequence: CASSQDMHAFGTQYF. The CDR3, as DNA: TGTGCCAGCAGCCAAGATATGCACGCTTTCGGGACCCAGTACTTC.

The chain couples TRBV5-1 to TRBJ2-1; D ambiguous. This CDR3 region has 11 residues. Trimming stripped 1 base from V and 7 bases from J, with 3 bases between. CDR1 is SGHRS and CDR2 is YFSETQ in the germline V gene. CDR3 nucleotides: TGCGCCAGCAGCTTGACTAATGAGCAGTTCTTC. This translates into CASSLTNEQFF.

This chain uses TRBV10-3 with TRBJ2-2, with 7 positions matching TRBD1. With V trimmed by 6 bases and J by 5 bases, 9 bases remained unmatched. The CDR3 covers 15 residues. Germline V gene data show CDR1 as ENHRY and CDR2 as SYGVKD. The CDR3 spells CAIRKQGIRTGELFF. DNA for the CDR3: TGTGCCATCAGAAAACAGGGGATTCGGACCGGGGAGCTGTTTTTT.

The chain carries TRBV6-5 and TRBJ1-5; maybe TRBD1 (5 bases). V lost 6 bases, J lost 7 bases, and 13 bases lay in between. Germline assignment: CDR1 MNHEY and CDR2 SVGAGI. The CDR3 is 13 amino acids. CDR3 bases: TGTGCCAGCAGCAGAGGGGAGGGGCAGCCCCAGCATTTT. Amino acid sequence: CASSRGEGQPQHF.

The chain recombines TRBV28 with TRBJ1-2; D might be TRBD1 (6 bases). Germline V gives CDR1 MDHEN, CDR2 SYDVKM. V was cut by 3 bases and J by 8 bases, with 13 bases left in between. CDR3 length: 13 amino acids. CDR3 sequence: CASSFPRGRGYTF. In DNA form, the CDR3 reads TGTGCCAGCAGTTTCCCCCGGGGGCGCGGCTACACCTTC.

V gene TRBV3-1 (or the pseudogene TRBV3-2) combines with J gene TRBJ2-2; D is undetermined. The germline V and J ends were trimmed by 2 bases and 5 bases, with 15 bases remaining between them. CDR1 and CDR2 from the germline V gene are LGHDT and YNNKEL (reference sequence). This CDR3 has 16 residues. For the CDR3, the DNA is TGTGCCAGCAGCCAATCTCGCCGAAGTAGAACCGGGGAGCTGTTTTTT. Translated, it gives CASSQSRRSRTGELFF.

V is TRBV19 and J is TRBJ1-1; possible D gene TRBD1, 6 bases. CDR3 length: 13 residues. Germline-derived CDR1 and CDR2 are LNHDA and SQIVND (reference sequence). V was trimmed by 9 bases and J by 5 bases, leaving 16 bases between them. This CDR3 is CASLRIQGTEAFF. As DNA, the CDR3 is TGTGCCAGCCTCCGGATCCAGGGGACTGAAGCTTTCTTT.

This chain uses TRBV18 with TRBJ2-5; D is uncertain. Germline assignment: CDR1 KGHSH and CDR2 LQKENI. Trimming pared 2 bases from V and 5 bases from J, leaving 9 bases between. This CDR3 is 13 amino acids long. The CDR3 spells CASSPAGVETQYF. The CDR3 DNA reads TGTGCCAGCTCACCAGCTGGGGTGGAGACCCAGTACTTC.

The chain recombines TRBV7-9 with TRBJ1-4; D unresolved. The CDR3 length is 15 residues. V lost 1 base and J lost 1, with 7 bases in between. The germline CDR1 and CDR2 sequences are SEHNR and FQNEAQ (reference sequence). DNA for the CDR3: TGTGCCAGCAGCTTAGTCTGGGAAACTAATGAAAAACTGTTTTTT. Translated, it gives CASSLVWETNEKLFF.

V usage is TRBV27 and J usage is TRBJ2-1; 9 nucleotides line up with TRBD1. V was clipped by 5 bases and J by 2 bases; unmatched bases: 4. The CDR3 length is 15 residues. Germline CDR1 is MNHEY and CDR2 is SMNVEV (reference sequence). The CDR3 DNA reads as TGTGCCAGCAGTAACAGACAGGGGGCCTACAATGAGCAGTTCTTC. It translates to CASSNRQGAYNEQFF.

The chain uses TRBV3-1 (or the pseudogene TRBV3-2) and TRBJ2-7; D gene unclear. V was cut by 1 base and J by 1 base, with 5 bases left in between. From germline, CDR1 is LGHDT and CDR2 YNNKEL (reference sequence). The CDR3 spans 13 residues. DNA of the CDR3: TGTGCCAGCAGCCAAGTCTATTCCTACGAGCAGTACTTC. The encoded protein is CASSQVYSYEQYF.

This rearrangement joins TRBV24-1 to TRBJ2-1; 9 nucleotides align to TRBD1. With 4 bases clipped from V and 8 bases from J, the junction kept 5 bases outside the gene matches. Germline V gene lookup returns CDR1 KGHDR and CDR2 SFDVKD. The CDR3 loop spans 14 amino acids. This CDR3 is CATSDLGQGHEQFF. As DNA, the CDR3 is TGTGCCACCAGTGACCTGGGACAGGGCCATGAGCAGTTCTTC.

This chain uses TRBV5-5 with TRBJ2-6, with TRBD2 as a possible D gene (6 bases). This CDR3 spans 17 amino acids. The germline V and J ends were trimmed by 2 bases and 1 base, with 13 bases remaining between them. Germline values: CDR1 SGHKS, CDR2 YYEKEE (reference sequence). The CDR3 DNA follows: TGTGCCAGCAGCTTAGCGGGCGGAGGGTCTGGGGCCAACGTCCTGACTTTC. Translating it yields CASSLAGGGSGANVLTF.

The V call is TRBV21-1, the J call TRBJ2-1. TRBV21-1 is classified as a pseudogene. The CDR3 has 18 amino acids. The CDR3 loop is CASSKSAQEALSYNEQFF. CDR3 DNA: TGTGCCAGCAGCAAATCGGCACAGGAGGCCCTTTCCTACAATGAGCAGTTCTTC.